Sequencing of this TCR beta chain was carried out in a study of response to subunit inactivated influenza vaccine. About this clonotype: The antigen is unknown.

Study-wide points: Researchers suggested that each seasonal influenza vaccination recruits few new T cells.

The CDR3 is 16 residues long. CDR1 is MNHEY and CDR2 is SVGEGT in the germline V gene. V lost 0 bases and J lost 4, with 16 bases in between. Via MiXCR, TCRdb re-called the RT-PCR reads, giving one row per CDR3 protein. This sample has 650,000 to 800,000 distinct CDR3 sequences, with roughly 14% found just once. The chain couples TRBV6-2 or TRBV6-3 to TRBJ2-7, with D possibly matching TRBD2 (8 bases). Material: PBMCs from blood, obtained around two weeks before vaccination. The receptor was derived from a man in his forties or fifties who received an inactivated influenza vaccine. The CDR3 here is CASSYSAGDSIYEQYF. The CDR3 bases are TGTGCCAGCAGTTACTCAGCGGGGGACAGCATTTACGAGCAGTACTTC.